In this sample, the clone carrying this T cell receptor (beta chain) turned up many times. Its antigen is currently unknown. This record belongs to a study of blood T cells in healthy people across ages. Through a sample-barcoded 5' primer and a J-beta primer mix, a second PCR was run for 7 to 11 cycles. TCRdb called the 5' RACE reads again in MiXCR, with one record for every CDR3 protein. The sample consists of 700,000 to 850,000 distinct CDR3 sequences, 35% to 40% of them appearing once. Whole-study results and caveats: Nothing was known about donor CMV status, and this possibly confounded expanded clonotype changes. Observed TCR beta diversity per million T cells went down as age went up. This fall followed a roughly linear course with age.

Germline-derived CDR1 and CDR2 are SGDLS and YYNGEE. There are 15 residues in the CDR3. Unmatched junction bases numbered 5, after V lost 4 bases and J lost 3 bases. The origin of this receptor is a man aged 18 to 30 in good health. Sequencing used blood. The J gene is TRBJ2-1, the V gene TRBV9, with 9 bases fitting TRBD2. CDR3 in amino acids: CASSHSGGNYNEQFF. As DNA, the CDR3 is TGTGCCAGCAGCCACAGCGGGGGGAACTACAATGAGCAGTTCTTC.